This T cell receptor beta chain emerged from a study of CD8 T cells in ankylosing spondylitis. This clonotype came up a few times. Its specificity is unknown. The V gene's germline CDR1 is MDHEN and CDR2 SYDVKM. With 2 bases removed from V and 8 bases from J, the gap between germline ends came to 16 bases. The CDR3 sequence is 14 residues long. Findings and limits, study-wide: A motif in TCR beta, a set of under 10 highly homologous variants, appeared characteristic of ankylosing spondylitis blood. Reports say disease-linked clones showed up significantly more in matched ankylosing spondylitis synovial fluid.

From the 5' RACE reads, TCRdb called clonotypes with MiXCR, one entry per CDR3 protein. The table lists around 250,000 distinct CDR3 sequences, 32% of them singletons, with around 4.2% in the top ten. The chain carries TRBV28 and TRBJ2-7, with D perhaps TRBD1 (5 bases). Material for sequencing was blood, either unsorted or a sorted T cell fraction (not recorded which). The sequence was obtained from a male donor with ankylosing spondylitis or in good health (not recorded which). The CDR3 sequence is CASSLRGRSEKQYF. The CDR3 DNA follows: TGTGCCAGCAGTTTAAGGGGCCGGTCGGAAAAGCAGTACTTC.